This T cell receptor (beta chain) originates from a study of tumor and adjacent non-tumor tissue in lung cancer. In the study overall: Aged roughly 31 to 76 years, patients included 10 men and a few women with stage I to III disease. Findings and limits, study-wide: Normal lung showed higher cumulative top 100 clone frequency than tumor. Tumor TCR diversity, when higher, was linked to shorter survival.

Germline V gives CDR1 MNHNS, CDR2 SASEGT. This CDR3 comprises 13 residues. Concerning this clonotype itself: Its antigen is as yet unknown. Lacking the conserved final phenylalanine or tryptophan, this CDR3 likely reflects a read error.

No cell sorting was done before RNA was extracted from the tissue. This non-tumor lung sample came from over 3 cm beyond the tumor edge. A modified ARM-PCR protocol with three rounds of nested PCR amplified TCRbeta. MiXCR, run by TCRdb on the multiplex PCR reads, gives a single entry per CDR3 protein. Among over 100,000 distinct CDR3 sequences, 62% were seen once, and the ten largest hold around a fifth. This chain connects TRBV6-1 to TRBJ1-5; TRBD1 might be the D (6 bases). The source is a man in his 60s with non-small cell lung cancer. The source material was distant non-tumor lung tissue. CDR3 bases: TGTGCCAGCAGTCCACAGGGTTATCAGTCCCAGCATCTT. Its protein is CASSPQGYQSQHL.